Sequencing of this TCR beta chain was carried out in a study of T-cell reconstitution after alpha-beta-depleted transplantation in children. TCRbeta library construction was performed incorporating unique molecular identifiers. One entry per CDR3 protein results from TCRdb running MiXCR on the PCR reads. The sample carries about 110,000 distinct CDR3 sequences, 6.4% recorded once. The V gene lost 2 bases and the J gene lost 8 bases, with 9 bases spanning the gap. There are 12 residues in the CDR3. CDR1 is MDHEN and CDR2 is SYDVKM in the germline V gene. Notes on the study in general: From surviving recipient T cells and thymic progenitors came the high day-60 TCRbeta diversity observed in some patients. Several hundred expanded graft clones reportedly supplied alpha-beta T cells about two months after transplant. A year had passed since transplant, and T-cell counts and diversity by then came mostly from newly produced T cells.

There are a few counts of this clonotype. The target antigen is unknown. The TCR was taken from a male patient under 10 years old who had a stem cell transplant for acute lymphoblastic leukemia, so the T cells may come from the graft donor. V and J are TRBV28 and TRBJ1-2, with D perhaps TRBD1 (5 bases). This sample comprised PBMCs, mostly from graft donor cells, obtained 360 days after TCRalphabeta/CD19-depleted stem cell transplant. The CDR3 loop reads CASSLRGRGYTF. The CDR3 DNA sequence: TGTGCCAGCAGTTTACGGGGCAGGGGCTACACCTTC.